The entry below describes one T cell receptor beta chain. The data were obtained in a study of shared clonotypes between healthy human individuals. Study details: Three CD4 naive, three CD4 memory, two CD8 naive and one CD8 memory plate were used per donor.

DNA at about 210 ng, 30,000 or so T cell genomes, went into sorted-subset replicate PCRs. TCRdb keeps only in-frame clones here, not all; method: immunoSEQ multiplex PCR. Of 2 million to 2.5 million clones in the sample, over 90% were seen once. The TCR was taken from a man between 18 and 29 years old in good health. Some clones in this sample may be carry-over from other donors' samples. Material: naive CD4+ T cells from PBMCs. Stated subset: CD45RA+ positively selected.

The CDR3 nucleotides are TGTGCCACCAGCAGGGGGGACAGCAGCAATCAGCCCCAGCATTTT. This translates into CATSRGDSSNQPQHF. The chain has TRBV15 and TRBJ1-5, with 7 bases fitting TRBD1. The trim removed 3 bases at V and 1 base at J, leaving 3 bases unmatched. Germline CDR1 LNHNV, CDR2 YYDKDF (reference sequence). CDR3 length: 15 residues.